This entry lists 14 T cell receptor beta chains sequenced from one sample in a study of graft-versus-host responses after intestinal transplantation. Data came from immunoSEQ multiplex PCR; TCRdb stores just in-frame clones and leaves some out. The sample includes about 39,000 clones, about 93% of them seen just once. The antigens for these receptors are not known. Material: unstimulated CD8+ T cells sorted from spleen or lymph node cells, obtained before transplant. These receptors all stem from a human donor who was the organ donor for an intestinal transplant.

This rearrangement joins TRBV23-1 to TRBJ2-7; TRBD1 matches 9 bases. TRBV23-1 is an open reading frame whose function is uncertain. This CDR3 is 16 amino acids long. The junction had 4 bases not matched to a gene; V was cut back by 0 bases and J by 1 base. Here the CDR3 DNA reads TGCGCCAGCAGTCAATCGGGACAGGGACAGTCCTACGAGCAGTACTTC. This translates into CASSQSGQGQSYEQYF.

This chain connects TRBV9 to TRBJ1-5, with a tentative D call TRBD1 (6 bases). The germline V gene has CDR1 SGDLS and CDR2 YYNGEE. The CDR3 has 18 amino acids. The V and J ends lost 3 bases and 0 bases respectively, with 19 bases between them. CDR3 protein: CASSAGPGQRDSNQPQHF. CDR3 DNA sequence: TGTGCCAGCAGCGCTGGCCCCGGACAGCGAGATAGCAATCAGCCCCAGCATTTT.

The V and J genes are TRBV27 and TRBJ2-1; 9 positions match TRBD2. J was trimmed by 11 bases and V by 0 bases; bases with no gene match: 8. Germline V gives CDR1 MNHEY, CDR2 SMNVEV (reference sequence). The CDR3 sequence is 15 residues long. DNA of the CDR3: TGTGCCAGCAGTTTATCAGCGGGAGGATCCTCTAAGCAGTTCTTC. This sequence encodes CASSLSAGGSSKQFF.

The chain combines TRBV7-3 with TRBJ2-3, with D tentatively TRBD1 (6 bases). The CDR3 runs to 17 residues. V was trimmed by 5 bases and J by 5 bases, leaving 23 bases between them. Germline lookup yields CDR1 SGHTA and CDR2 FQGTGA. In DNA form, the CDR3 reads TGTGCCAGCAGCCTCCACCCCTCAGGGGTTGGCCTAGATACGCAGTATTTT. This codes for CASSLHPSGVGLDTQYF.

This chain connects TRBV2 to TRBJ2-7; perhaps TRBD2 as D (5 bases). Trimming removed 4 bases from V and 2 bases from J, with 12 bases in between. The germline CDR1 and CDR2 sequences are SNHLY and FYNNEI. The CDR3 consists of 14 residues. The CDR3 is CASSGWGVPYEQYF. The CDR3, as DNA: TGTGCCAGCAGTGGTTGGGGAGTCCCCTACGAGCAGTACTTC.

The rearrangement uses TRBV4-1 and TRBJ2-7, with unresolved D. The CDR3 totals 13 residues. The germline V gene encodes CDR1 MGHRA and CDR2 YSYEKL. V was clipped by 5 bases and J by 2 bases, with 10 bases between them. In nucleotides, the CDR3 is TGCGCCAGCAGCAAAGCTTTAACCTACGAGCAGTACTTC. This codes for CASSKALTYEQYF.

This sequence joins TRBV5-1 and TRBJ2-5; perhaps D is TRBD1 or TRBD2 (5 bases each). Trimming shortened V by 1 base and J by 5 bases, and 18 bases separated the two germline ends. CDR1 and CDR2 (germline): SGHRS, YFSETQ. This CDR3 comprises 16 residues. The CDR3 region is CASSLNWSGPQETQYF. The CDR3, as DNA: TGCGCCAGCAGCTTGAACTGGTCGGGACCCCAGGAGACCCAGTACTTC. Drawing the rest from reference TRBV5-1 and TRBJ2-5, the complete variable domain is KAGVTQTPRYLIKTRGQQVTLSCSPISGHRSVSWYQQTPGQGLQFLFEYFSETQRNKGNFPGRFSGRQFSNSRSEMNVSTLELGDSALYLCASSLNWSGPQETQYFGPGTRLLVL.

The chain is built from TRBV5-4 and TRBJ2-3; 11 positions match TRBD2. Germline V gene sequence: CDR1 SGHNT, CDR2 YYREEE (reference sequence). The trim removed 1 base at V and 4 bases at J, leaving 2 bases unmatched. The CDR3 runs 15 residues. The CDR3 DNA reads TGTGCCAGCAGCTTGCTAGCGGGAGGATCAGATACGCAGTATTTT. It codes for CASSLLAGGSDTQYF.

V is TRBV28 and J is TRBJ1-1; D gene uncertain. V gave up 3 bases and J gave up 3 bases, with 14 bases separating them. CDR3 length: 15 residues. Germline V gene data show CDR1 as MDHEN and CDR2 as SYDVKM. CDR3 region: CASSLPGYPDTEAFF. Written as DNA, the CDR3 is TGTGCCAGCAGTTTGCCGGGCTACCCCGACACTGAAGCTTTCTTT.

This clone was recorded only once. V and J are TRBV5-8 and TRBJ2-7; no clear D. This CDR3 has 15 amino acids. The V end lost 0 bases, the J end lost 0 bases, and 10 bases lay between the germline ends. Germline loops: CDR1 SGHTS, CDR2 YDEGEE. The CDR3 DNA follows: TGTGCCAGCAGCTTGGTGGCAGCCAGCTCCTACGAGCAGTACTTC. Translating gives CASSLVAASSYEQYF.

This chain links TRBV28 with TRBJ2-1; 11 nucleotides line up with TRBD2. This CDR3 region has 17 residues. Germline CDR1 reads MDHEN; CDR2 reads SYDVKM. Germline trimming cut 1 base from V and 3 bases from J; bases unmatched to any gene: 5. The CDR3 DNA reads TGTGCCAGCAGTTTATTCCTCCTAGCGGGGGGCTACAATGAGCAGTTCTTC. Its translation: CASSLFLLAGGYNEQFF.

The chain is built from TRBV27 and TRBJ2-5; 7 bases line up with TRBD1. The V gene end was trimmed by 2 bases and the J gene end by 1 base; junction bases not matched to a gene: 4. This CDR3 is built from 15 residues. CDR1 is MNHEY, CDR2 SMNVEV, per germline (reference sequence). For the CDR3, the DNA is TGTGCCAGCAGTTTAGGGACAGCCTTCCAAGAGACCCAGTACTTC. The encoded protein is CASSLGTAFQETQYF.

The gene calls are TRBV7-3 and TRBJ2-1; 10 nucleotides agree with TRBD2. Trimming at V came to 4 bases and at J to 4 bases, leaving 4 bases not matched to a gene. The CDR3 extends over 15 amino acids. Germline values: CDR1 SGHTA, CDR2 FQGTGA. The DNA of the CDR3 is TGTGCCAGCAGCTCCCTAGCGGGGGCTTACAATGAGCAGTTCTTC. This gives the protein CASSSLAGAYNEQFF.

This chain joins TRBV15 and TRBJ2-7; 9 nucleotides line up with TRBD1. Germline V gene data show CDR1 as LNHNV and CDR2 as YYDKDF (reference sequence). Unmatched junction bases numbered 3, after V lost 0 bases and J lost 3 bases. This CDR3 has 15 residues. The CDR3 here is CATSRDGTGFYEQYF. The CDR3 DNA sequence: TGTGCCACCAGCAGAGATGGGACAGGGTTCTACGAGCAGTACTTC.